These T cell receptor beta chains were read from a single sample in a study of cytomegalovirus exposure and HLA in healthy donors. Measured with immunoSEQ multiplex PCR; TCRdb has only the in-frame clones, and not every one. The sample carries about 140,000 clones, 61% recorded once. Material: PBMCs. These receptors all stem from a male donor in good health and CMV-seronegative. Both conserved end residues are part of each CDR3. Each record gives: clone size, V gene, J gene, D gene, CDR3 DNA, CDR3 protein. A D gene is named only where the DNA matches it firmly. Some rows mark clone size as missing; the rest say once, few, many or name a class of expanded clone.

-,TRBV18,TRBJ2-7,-,TGTGCCAGCTCACCCAAGGACAGATATCCCTACGAGCAGTACTTC,CASSPKDRYPYEQYF
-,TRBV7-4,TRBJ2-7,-,TGTGCCAGCAGTCCCTCCTGTCTAGTCCCCTACGAGCAGTACTTC,CASSPSCLVPYEQYF
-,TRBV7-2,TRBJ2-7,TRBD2,TGTGCCAGCAGCTTAACTAGCGGGGGGCTCCGGAGCTCCTACGAGCAGTACTTC,CASSLTSGGLRSSYEQYF
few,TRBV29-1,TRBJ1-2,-,TGCAGCGTTGACCGGGTCTATGGCTACACCTTC,CSVDRVYGYTF
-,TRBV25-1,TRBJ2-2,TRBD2,TGTGCCAGCAGTGAGCGGACTAGCGGGGGCCCGAACACCGGGGAGCTGTTTTTT,CASSERTSGGPNTGELFF
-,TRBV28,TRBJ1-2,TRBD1,TGTGCCAGCAGCTCAGTAGGGGGCCGCGGCTACACCTTC,CASSSVGGRGYTF
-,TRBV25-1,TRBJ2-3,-,TGTGCCAGCAGTGATACAGGGAGCACAGATACGCAGTATTTT,CASSDTGSTDTQYF
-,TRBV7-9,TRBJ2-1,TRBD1,TGTGCCAGCAGCTTAGCGATAGGGGGCAGAGACTACAATGAGCAGTTCTTC,CASSLAIGGRDYNEQFF
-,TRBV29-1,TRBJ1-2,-,TGCAGCGTTGGCGAGGGAACGGGCTATGGCTACACCTTC,CSVGEGTGYGYTF
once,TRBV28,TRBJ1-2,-,TGTGCCAGCAGTCTACGCCGTCTGGGCAGGGACACTTTTGGCTACACCTTC,CASSLRRLGRDTFGYTF
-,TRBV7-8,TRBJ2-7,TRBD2,TGTGCCAGCAGCCCGACCGGACTAGCGGCTACCTACGAGCAGTACTTC,CASSPTGLAATYEQYF
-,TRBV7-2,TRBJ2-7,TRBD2,TGTGCCAGCAGCACCTCTAGCGGGGTCTCCTACGAGCAGTACTTC,CASSTSSGVSYEQYF
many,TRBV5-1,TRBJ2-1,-,TGCGCCAGCAGAGGAGGGGTAAACAATGAGCAGTTCTTC,CASRGGVNNEQFF
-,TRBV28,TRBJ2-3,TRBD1,TGTGCCAGCAACCTGGGACAGTTTAGCACAGATACGCAGTATTTT,CASNLGQFSTDTQYF
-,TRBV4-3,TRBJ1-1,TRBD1,TGCGCCAGCAGCCGGGACAGGGGTTTCACTGAAGCTTTCTTT,CASSRDRGFTEAFF
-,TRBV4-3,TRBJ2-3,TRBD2,TGCGCCAGCAGCCAAGGGGGGAGCGGGGGGCGTACAGATACGCAGTATTTT,CASSQGGSGGRTDTQYF
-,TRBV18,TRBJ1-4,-,TGTTCCAGCTCACCGAGACAGGCAACTAATGAAAAACTGTTTTTT,CSSSPRQATNEKLFF
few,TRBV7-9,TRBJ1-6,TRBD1,TGTGCCAGCAGCTTTTGGACAGGGAGCTCCTATAATTCACCCCTCCACTTT,CASSFWTGSSYNSPLHF
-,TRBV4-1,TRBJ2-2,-,TGCGCCAGCAGCCAAGATGACAGTCGGAGGGTCGATTTGAACACCGGGGAGCTGTTTTTT,CASSQDDSRRVDLNTGELFF
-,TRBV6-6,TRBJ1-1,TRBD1,TGTGCCAGCTCCCGGACAGGGCGTACTGAAGCTTTCTTT,CASSRTGRTEAFF
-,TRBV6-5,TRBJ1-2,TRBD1,TGTGCCAGCAGAGACAGGGGAGCTAACTATGGCTACACCTTC,CASRDRGANYGYTF
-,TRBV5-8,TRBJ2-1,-,TGTGCCAGCACCCCCAGGGGGGCGGTCTACAATGAGCAGTTCTTC,CASTPRGAVYNEQFF
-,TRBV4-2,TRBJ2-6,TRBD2,TGTGCCAGCAGCCAAGCCCCACGGGGGGGGGCTCCCTCTGGGGCCAACGTCCTGACTTTC,CASSQAPRGGAPSGANVLTF
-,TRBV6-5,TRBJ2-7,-,TGTGCCAGCAGTTATAGCAGGGGAAAACACGAGCAGTACTTC,CASSYSRGKHEQYF
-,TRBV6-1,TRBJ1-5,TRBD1,TGTGCCAGCAGTGCCCGGTTTTCCGGGACAGGGGGGGATCAGCCCCAGCATTTT,CASSARFSGTGGDQPQHF
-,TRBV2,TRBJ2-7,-,TGTGCCAGCGGGTCCAGGGAATCCTACGAGCAGTACTTC,CASGSRESYEQYF
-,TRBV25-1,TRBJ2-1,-,TGTGCCAGCAGTGAAGAGGGGGAGAGCTCCTACAATGAGCAGTTCTTC,CASSEEGESSYNEQFF
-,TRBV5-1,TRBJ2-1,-,TGCGCCAGCAGCTCCCTTTCAGGCCTTAGCTCCTACAATGAGCAGTTCTTC,CASSSLSGLSSYNEQFF
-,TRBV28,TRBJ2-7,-,TGTGCCAGCAGTTCGACGGGGGTGCCAAGCTCCTACGAGCAGTACTTC,CASSSTGVPSSYEQYF
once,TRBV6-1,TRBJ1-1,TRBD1,TGTGCCAGCATCCCGAGACAGGGGACGAACACTGAAGCTTTCTTT,CASIPRQGTNTEAFF
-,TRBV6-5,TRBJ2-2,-,TGTGCCAGCATGTGGACAGAGAACACCGGGGAGCTGTTTTTT,CASMWTENTGELFF
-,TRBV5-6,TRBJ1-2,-,TGTGCCAGCAGCTCCGAGGGACAACAACCCGATGGCTACACCTTC,CASSSEGQQPDGYTF
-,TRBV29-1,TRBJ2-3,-,TGCAGCACCCGGACTCTGAGCCGCACAGATACGCAGTATTTT,CSTRTLSRTDTQYF
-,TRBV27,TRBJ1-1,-,TGTGCCAGCAGTTTATCGGCGGGCACTGAAGCTTTCTTT,CASSLSAGTEAFF
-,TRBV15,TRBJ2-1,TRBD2,TGTGCCACCAGCAGCCTACTAGCGGGGCCCCTAAATAACAATGAGCAGTTCTTC,CATSSLLAGPLNNNEQFF
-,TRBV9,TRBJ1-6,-,TGTGCCAGCAGCGAGTCCCTTCCAGGGGCCCAGAATAATTCACCCCTCCACTTT,CASSESLPGAQNNSPLHF
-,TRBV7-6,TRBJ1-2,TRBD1,TGTGCCAGCAGCGGGAGTGACAGGGGCTATGGCTACACCTTC,CASSGSDRGYGYTF
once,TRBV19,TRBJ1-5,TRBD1,TGTGCCAGTAGTATAGAGGGGACAGGGGATCAGCCCCAGCATTTT,CASSIEGTGDQPQHF
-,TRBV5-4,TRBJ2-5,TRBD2,TGTGCCAGCAGCTTGAGACTAGCGGGGGAAGAGACCCAGTACTTC,CASSLRLAGEETQYF
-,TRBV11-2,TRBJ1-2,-,TGTGCCAGCAGTATCCCCAGGGTAAACTATGGCTACACCTTC,CASSIPRVNYGYTF